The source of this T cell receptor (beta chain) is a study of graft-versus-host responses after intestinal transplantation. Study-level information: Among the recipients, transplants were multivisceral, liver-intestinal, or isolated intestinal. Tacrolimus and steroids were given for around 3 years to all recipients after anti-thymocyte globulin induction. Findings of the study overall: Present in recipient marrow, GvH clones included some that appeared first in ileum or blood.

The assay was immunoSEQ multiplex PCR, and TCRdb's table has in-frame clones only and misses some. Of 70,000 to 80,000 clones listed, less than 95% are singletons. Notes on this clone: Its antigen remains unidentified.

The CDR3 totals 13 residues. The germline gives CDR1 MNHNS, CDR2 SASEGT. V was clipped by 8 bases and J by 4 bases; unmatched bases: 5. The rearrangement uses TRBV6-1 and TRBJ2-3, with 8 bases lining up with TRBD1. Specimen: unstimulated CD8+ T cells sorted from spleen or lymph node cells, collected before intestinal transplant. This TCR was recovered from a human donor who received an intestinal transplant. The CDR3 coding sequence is TGTGCCAGCGGGGCAGGGGGCGCAGATACGCAGTATTTT. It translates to CASGAGGADTQYF.